The following is a T cell receptor (beta chain) sequence with its context. It has no known antigen specificity. The input lacks base qualities; no much larger clone sits a single base away. At the junction V is shortened by 1 base and J by 9 bases, with 10 bases in between. The CDR1 and CDR2 encoded by the germline V gene (reference sequence) are LGHDT and YNNKEL. The CDR3 covers 13 residues, taking in both the cysteine and the phenylalanine. CDR3 DNA only is kept here, 39 bases in frame from base 1. The immunoSEQ Assay, a bias-controlled multiplex PCR, was used to amplify TCRbeta CDR3 regions from genomic DNA. Per the source publication's procedure: Nucleated cell counts per sample were estimated from amplification of reference gene primers within the assay. To quantify the absolute abundance of each unique TCRbeta CDR3 rearrangement, sequence reads were collapsed and filtered. Productive Simpson clonality was computed per sample as the square root of Simpson's diversity index over productive rearrangements. TCRdb mirrors the immuneACCESS table, restricted to in-frame sequences. Some clones are absent from its copies; in checked studies, under half trace to an unresolved V gene, and the reason for the others is unknown. The DNA was the basis for D and trimming; V, J and clone size are from that table. The sample records some 80,000 clones, around 83% of which are singletons. 3.5% to 4% of the sample comes from the top ten.

The sample is drawn from a study of blood T cell repertoires in COVID-19 (dated by TCRdb to about 2020). Some background on the complete study: Collaborator samples came from the United States, Italy and Spain and covered acute and convalescent phases of COVID-19. The prospective study material was composed of cDNA or gDNA derived from T cells, B-cell-depleted T cells, or PBMCs. Deeply sampled blood TCRbeta repertoires from subjects exposed to, actively infected with, or recovered from COVID-19 were included in the dataset. A freely available public database, intended as a resource for researchers studying the immune response to SARS-CoV-2, is where the repertoires were released. Samples were obtained from the ongoing ImmuneRACE study (first 160 participants) and from 1,254 subjects provided by 6 global collaborators. The sample metadata nearly always contained a de-identified subject ID, COVID-19 status, age in years and sex. HLA class I and class II types, where available, came from metadata supplied by the sample provider rather than from assay-based typing. Points the paper makes about the study in general: How much clinical and demographic metadata was included differed by source and by participant, and the metadata was provided uncurated.

Whole blood was collected in K2EDTA tubes by collaborating institutions according to the institutions' own protocols. For TCRbeta analysis, collaborators shipped samples as frozen whole blood, isolated PBMCs, or DNA extracted from either of those sample types. The receptor's source is a man aged 45 to 65 with acute or convalescent COVID-19. Sequencing was performed on peripheral blood. The chain uses TRBV3-1 (or the pseudogene TRBV3-2) and TRBJ2-1; the D gene is unclear. The encoded CDR3 is CASSQGGGGEQFF. The DNA sequence follows: TGTGCCAGCAGCCAAGGTGGTGGCGGTGAGCAGTTCTTC.